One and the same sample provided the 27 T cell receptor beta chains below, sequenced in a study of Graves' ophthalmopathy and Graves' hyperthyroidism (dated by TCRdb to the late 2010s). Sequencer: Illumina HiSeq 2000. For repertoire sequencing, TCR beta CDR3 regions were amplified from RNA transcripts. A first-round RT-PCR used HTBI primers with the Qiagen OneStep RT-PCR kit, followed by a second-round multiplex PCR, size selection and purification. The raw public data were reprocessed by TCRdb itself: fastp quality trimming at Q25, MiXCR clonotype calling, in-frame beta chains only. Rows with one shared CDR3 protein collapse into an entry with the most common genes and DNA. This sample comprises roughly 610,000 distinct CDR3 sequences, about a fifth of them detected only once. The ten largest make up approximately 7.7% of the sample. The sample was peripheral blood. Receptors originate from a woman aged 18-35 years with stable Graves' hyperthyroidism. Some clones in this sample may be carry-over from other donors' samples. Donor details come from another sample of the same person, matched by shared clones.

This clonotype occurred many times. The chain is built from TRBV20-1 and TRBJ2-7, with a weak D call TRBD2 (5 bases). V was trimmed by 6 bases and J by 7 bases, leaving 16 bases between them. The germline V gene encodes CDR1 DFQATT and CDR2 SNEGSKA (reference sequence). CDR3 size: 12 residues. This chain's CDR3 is CSAHPASGEQYF. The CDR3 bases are TGCAGTGCCCACCCGGCATCGGGGGAGCAGTACTTC.

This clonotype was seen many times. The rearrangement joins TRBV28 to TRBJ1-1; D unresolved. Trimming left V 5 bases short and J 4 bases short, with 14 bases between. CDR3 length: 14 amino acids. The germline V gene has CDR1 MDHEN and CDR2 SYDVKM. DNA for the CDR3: TGTGCCAGCAGTAGGGTGAGCGATCGCACTGAAGCTTTCTTT. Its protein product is CASSRVSDRTEAFF.

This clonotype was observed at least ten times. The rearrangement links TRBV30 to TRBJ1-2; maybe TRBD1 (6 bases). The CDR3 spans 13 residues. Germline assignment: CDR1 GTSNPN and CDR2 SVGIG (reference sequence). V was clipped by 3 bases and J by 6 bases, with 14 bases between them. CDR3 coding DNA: TGTGCCTGGAGGATTCGGGGGGCAGATGGCTACACCTTC. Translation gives CAWRIRGADGYTF. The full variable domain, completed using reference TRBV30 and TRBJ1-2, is SQTIHQWPATLVQPVGSPLSLECTVEGTSNPNLYWYRQAAGRGLQLLFYSVGIGQISSEVPQNLSASRPQDRQFILSSKKLLLSDSGFYLCAWRIRGADGYTFGSGTRLTVV.

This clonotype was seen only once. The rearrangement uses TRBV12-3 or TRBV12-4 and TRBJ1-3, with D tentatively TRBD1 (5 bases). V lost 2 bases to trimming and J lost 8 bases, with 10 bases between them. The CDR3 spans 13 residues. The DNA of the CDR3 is TGTGCCAGCAGTTTAAAGGCGGGGGACACCATATATTTT. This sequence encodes CASSLKAGDTIYF.

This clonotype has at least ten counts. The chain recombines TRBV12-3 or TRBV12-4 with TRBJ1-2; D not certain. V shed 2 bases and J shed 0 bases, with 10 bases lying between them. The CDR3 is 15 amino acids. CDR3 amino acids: CASSLSRTSNYGYTF. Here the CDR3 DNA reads TGTGCCAGCAGTTTATCTCGGACGTCTAACTATGGCTACACCTTC.

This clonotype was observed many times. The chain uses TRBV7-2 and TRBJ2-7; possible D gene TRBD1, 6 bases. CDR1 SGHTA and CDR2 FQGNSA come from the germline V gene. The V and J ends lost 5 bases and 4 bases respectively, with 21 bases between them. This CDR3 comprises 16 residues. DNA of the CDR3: TGTGCCAGCAGCCCCCCCGGGCTAGTGGGGGCTTACGAGCAGTACTTC. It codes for CASSPPGLVGAYEQYF. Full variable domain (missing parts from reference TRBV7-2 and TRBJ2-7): GAGVSQSPSNKVTEKGKDVELRCDPISGHTALYWYRQSLGQGLEFLIYFQGNSAPDKSGLPSDRFSAERTGGSVSTLTIQRTQQEDSAVYLCASSPPGLVGAYEQYFGPGTRLTVT.

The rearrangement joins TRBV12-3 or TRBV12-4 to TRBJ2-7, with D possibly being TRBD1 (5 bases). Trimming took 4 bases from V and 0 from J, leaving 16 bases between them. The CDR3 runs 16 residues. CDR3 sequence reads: CASSSGWGDSSYEQYF. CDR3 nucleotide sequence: TGTGCCAGCAGTTCCGGCTGGGGCGACAGCTCCTACGAGCAGTACTTC.

The CDR3 nucleotides are TGTGCCAGCAGCAATCATCGTACTAGCGGGAGAGGAAGGGAGCAGTACTTC. It is translated as CASSNHRTSGRGREQYF. The chain is built from TRBV11-2 and TRBJ2-7, with 11 bases that match TRBD2. The CDR3 has 17 amino acids. In germline, CDR1 is SGHAT, CDR2 FQNNGV. With V trimmed by 5 bases and J by 7 bases, 16 bases remained unmatched.

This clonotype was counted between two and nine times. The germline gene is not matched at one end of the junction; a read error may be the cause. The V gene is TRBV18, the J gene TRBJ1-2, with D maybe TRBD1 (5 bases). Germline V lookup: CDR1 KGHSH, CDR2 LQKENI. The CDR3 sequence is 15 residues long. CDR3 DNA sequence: TGTGCCAGCTCACCACCGAATGTGGGGGTCTATGGCCACACCTTC. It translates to CASSPPNVGVYGHTF.

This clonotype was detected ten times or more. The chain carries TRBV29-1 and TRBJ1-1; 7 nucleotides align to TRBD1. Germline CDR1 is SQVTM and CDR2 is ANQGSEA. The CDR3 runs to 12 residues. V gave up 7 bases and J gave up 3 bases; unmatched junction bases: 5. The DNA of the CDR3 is TGCAGCGGGGGACAGTCCTACACTGAAGCTTTCTTT. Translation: CSGGQSYTEAFF.

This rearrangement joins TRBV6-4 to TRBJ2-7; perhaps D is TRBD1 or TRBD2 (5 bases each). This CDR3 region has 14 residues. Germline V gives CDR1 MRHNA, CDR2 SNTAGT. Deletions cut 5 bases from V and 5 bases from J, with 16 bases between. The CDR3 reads CASSSPGALNEQYF. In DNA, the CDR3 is TGTGCCAGCAGTTCCCCCGGGGCCTTGAACGAGCAGTACTTC.

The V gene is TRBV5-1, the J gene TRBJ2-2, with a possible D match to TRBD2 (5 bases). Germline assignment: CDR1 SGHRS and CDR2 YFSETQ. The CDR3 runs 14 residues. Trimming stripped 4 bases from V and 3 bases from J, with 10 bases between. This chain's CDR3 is CASSGGLYTGELFF. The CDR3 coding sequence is TGCGCCAGCAGCGGAGGACTTTACACCGGGGAGCTGTTTTTT. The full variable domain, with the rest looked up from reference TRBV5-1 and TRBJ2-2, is KAGVTQTPRYLIKTRGQQVTLSCSPISGHRSVSWYQQTPGQGLQFLFEYFSETQRNKGNFPGRFSGRQFSNSRSEMNVSTLELGDSALYLCASSGGLYTGELFFGEGSRLTVL.

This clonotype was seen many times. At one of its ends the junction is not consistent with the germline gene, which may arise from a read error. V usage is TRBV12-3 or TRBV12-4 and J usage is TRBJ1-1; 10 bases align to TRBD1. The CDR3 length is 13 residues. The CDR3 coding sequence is TGTGCCAGCAGCGGGACCAAACCGGGACAGGGGAACTTT. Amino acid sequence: CASSGTKPGQGNF.

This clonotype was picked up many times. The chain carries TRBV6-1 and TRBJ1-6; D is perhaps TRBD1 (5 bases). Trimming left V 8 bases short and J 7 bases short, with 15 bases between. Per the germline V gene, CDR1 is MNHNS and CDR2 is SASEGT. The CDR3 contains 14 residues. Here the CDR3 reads CASRLGTANSPLHF. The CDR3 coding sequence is TGTGCCAGCCGTCTGGGGACGGCAAATTCACCCCTCCACTTT.

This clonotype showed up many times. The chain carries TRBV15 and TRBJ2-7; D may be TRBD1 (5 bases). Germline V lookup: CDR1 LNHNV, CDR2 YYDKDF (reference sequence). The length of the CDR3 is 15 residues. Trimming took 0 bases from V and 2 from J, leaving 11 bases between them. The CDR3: CATSRDRDRAYEQYF. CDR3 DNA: TGTGCCACCAGCAGAGATCGTGACAGAGCCTACGAGCAGTACTTC.

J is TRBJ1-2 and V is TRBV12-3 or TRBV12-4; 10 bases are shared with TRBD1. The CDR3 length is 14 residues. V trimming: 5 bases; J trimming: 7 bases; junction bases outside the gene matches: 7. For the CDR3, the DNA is TGTGCCAGCAGTGTCCCCGGGACAGGGGTTGGCTACACCTTC. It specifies CASSVPGTGVGYTF.

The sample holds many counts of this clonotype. CDR3 sequence (DNA): TGTGCCAGCAGCTCTCCGGGACAGTCAAACTACGAGCAGTACTTC. Translating it yields CASSSPGQSNYEQYF. The V call is TRBV7-9, the J call TRBJ2-7; 7 nucleotides line up with TRBD1. The CDR3 runs to 15 residues. V gave up 4 bases and J gave up 3 bases; unmatched junction bases: 9. Looked up from germline, CDR1 is SEHNR and CDR2 is FQNEAQ (reference sequence).

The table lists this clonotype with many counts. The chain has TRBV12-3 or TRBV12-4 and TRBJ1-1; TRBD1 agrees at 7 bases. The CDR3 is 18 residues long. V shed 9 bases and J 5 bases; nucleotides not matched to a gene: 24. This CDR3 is CASYPSNLADREGTEAFF. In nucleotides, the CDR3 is TGTGCCAGTTACCCCTCAAACCTCGCAGACAGGGAGGGGACTGAAGCTTTCTTT.

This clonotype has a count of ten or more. The CDR3 loop reads CASSVDGLAGETQYF. Written as DNA, the CDR3 is TGTGCCAGCAGCGTAGATGGTCTAGCTGGCGAGACCCAGTACTTC. The chain employs TRBV9 and TRBJ2-5; possibly TRBD2 for D (5 bases). V was trimmed by 0 bases and J by 5 bases, leaving 14 bases between them. CDR1 is SGDLS, CDR2 YYNGEE, per germline. CDR3 length: 15 residues.

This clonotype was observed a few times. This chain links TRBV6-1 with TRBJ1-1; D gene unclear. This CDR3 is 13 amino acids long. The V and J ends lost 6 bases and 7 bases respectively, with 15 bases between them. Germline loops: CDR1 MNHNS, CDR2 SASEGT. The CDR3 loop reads CASSAVGAGEAFF. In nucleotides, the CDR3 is TGTGCCAGCAGCGCCGTGGGTGCTGGTGAAGCTTTCTTT.

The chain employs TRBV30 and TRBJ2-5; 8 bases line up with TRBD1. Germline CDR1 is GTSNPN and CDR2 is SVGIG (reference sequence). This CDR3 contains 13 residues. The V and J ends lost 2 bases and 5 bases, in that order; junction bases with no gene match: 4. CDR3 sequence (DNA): TGTGCCTGGAGTCCCGGACAGGGTGAGACCCAGTACTTC. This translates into CAWSPGQGETQYF.

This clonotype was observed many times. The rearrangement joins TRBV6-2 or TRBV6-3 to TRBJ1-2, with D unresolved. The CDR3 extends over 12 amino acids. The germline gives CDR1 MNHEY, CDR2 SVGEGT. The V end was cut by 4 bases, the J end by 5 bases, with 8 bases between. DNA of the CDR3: TGTGCCAGCAGTTCCCGGGAGTATGGCTACACCTTC. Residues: CASSSREYGYTF.

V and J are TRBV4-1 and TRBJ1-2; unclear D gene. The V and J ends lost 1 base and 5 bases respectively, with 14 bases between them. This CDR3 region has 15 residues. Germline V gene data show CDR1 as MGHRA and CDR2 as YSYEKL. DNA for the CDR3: TGCGCCAGCAGCCAAGTAGGCCGGGCCGTTTATGGCTACACCTTC. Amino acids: CASSQVGRAVYGYTF.

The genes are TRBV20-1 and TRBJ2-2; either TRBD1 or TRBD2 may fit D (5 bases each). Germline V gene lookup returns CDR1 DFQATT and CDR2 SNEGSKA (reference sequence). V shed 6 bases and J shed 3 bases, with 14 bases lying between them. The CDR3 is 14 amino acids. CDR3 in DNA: TGCAGTGCAACTGGGACGTGGGACACCGGGGAGCTGTTTTTT. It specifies CSATGTWDTGELFF.

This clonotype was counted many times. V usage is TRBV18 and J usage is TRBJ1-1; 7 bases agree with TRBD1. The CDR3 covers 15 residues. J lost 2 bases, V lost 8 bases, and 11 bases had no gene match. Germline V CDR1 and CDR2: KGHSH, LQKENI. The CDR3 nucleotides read TGTGCCAGCCCTATGACGACAGGGCCTAACACTGAAGCTTTCTTT. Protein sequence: CASPMTTGPNTEAFF.

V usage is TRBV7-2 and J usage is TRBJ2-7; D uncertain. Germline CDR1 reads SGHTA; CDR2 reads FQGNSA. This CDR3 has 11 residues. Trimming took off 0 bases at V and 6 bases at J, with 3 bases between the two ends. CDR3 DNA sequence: TGTGCCAGCAGCTTAGCTGGCGAGCAGTACGTC. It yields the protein CASSLAGEQYV.

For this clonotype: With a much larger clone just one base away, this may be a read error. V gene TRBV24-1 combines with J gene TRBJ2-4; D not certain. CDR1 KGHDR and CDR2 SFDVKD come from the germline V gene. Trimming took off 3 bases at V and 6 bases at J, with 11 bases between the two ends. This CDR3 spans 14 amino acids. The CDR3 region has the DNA TGTGCCACCAGTGATCCGGTACAGCCAAACATTCAGTACTTC. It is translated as CATSDPVQPNIQYF.